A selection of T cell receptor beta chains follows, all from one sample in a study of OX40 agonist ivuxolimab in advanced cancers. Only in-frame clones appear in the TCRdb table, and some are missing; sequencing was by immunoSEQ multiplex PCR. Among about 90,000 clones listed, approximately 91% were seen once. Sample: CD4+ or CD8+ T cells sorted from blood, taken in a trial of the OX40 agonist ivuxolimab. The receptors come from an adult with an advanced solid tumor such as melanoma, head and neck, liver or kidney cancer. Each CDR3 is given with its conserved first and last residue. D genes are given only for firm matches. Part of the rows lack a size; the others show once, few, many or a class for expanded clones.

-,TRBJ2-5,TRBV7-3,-,CASSENGGDQETQYF,TGTGCCAGCAGTGAGAACGGTGGGGACCAAGAGACCCAGTACTTC
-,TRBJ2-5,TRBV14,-,CASSHSWGQETQYF,TGTGCCAGCAGCCACAGTTGGGGCCAAGAGACCCAGTACTTC
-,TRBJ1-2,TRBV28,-,CASSFMTGTSMRETF,TGTGCCAGCAGTTTCATGACAGGAACCTCTATGAGGGAAACCTTC
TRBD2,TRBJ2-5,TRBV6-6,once,CASRTSGSKETQYF,TGTGCCAGCCGGACTAGCGGGAGCAAAGAGACCCAGTACTTC
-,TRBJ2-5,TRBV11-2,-,CASSLDWGAETQYF,TGTGCCAGCAGCTTAGATTGGGGCGCGGAGACCCAGTACTTC
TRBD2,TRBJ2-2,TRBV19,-,CASNSGLAGDEGELFF,TGTGCCAGTAATTCCGGACTAGCGGGAGACGAAGGGGAGCTGTTTTTT
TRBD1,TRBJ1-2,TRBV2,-,CASSGDRADGYTF,TGTGCCAGCAGCGGGGACAGGGCGGATGGCTACACCTTC
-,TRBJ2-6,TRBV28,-,CASSGPMGANVLTF,TGTGCCAGCAGTGGGCCTATGGGGGCCAACGTCCTGACTTTC
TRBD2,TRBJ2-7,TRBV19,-,CASSIKGGNSYEQYF,TGTGCCAGTAGTATAAAGGGAGGGAACTCCTACGAGCAGTACTTC
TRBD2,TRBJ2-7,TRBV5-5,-,CASSLGLAAPSYEQYF,TGTGCCAGCAGCTTGGGACTAGCGGCCCCGTCCTACGAGCAGTACTTC
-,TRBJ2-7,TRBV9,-,CASSPTGTLGYEQYF,TGTGCCAGCAGCCCCACCGGGACTTTGGGATACGAGCAGTACTTC
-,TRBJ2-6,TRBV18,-,CASSPNRVGANVLTF,TGTGCCAGCTCACCAAACAGGGTTGGGGCCAACGTCCTGACTTTC
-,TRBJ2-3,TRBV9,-,CASSAHRVTDTQYF,TGTGCCAGCAGCGCTCACAGAGTCACAGATACGCAGTATTTT
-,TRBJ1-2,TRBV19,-,CASSNPGLITNVGGYTF,TGTGCCAGTAGCAATCCGGGACTGATAACGAATGTTGGTGGCTACACCTTC
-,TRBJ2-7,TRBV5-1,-,CASSTTSYEQYF,TGCGCCAGCAGCACTACTAGCTACGAGCAGTACTTC
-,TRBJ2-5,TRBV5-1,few,CASSLGPNQETQYF,TGCGCCAGCAGCTTGGGCCCTAACCAAGAGACCCAGTACTTC
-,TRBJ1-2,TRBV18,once,CASSPAGLRGYTF,TGTGCCAGCTCACCGGCAGGGCTTCGTGGCTACACCTTC
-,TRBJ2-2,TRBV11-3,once,CASSLSGLTGELFF,TGTGCCAGCAGCTTATCAGGGTTGACCGGGGAGCTGTTTTTT
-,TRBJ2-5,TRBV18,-,CASSPGSQETQYF,TGTGCCAGCTCACCCGGGAGCCAAGAGACCCAGTACTTC
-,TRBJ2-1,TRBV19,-,CASSSLNAGGEQFF,TGTGCCAGTAGTTCACTTAATGCCGGTGGTGAGCAGTTCTTC
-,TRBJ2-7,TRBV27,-,CASSSGQGSHEQYF,TGTGCCAGCAGTTCAGGGCAGGGGTCCCACGAGCAGTACTTC
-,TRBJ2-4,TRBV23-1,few,CASSQSSWGIGWDKNIQYF,TGCGCCAGCAGTCAATCCTCGTGGGGGATTGGATGGGACAAAAACATTCAGTACTTC
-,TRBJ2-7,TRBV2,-,CASSEWSPTEEQYF,TGTGCCAGCAGTGAATGGAGTCCCACGGAGGAGCAGTACTTC
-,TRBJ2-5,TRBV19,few,CASSIDLAAGTPQETQYF,TGTGCCAGTAGTATAGATCTGGCAGCCGGGACTCCACAAGAGACCCAGTACTTC
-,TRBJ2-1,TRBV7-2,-,CASSSRRGAYNEQFF,TGTGCCAGCAGCTCCAGGCGGGGTGCCTACAATGAGCAGTTCTTC
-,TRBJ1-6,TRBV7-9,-,CASSLIAGPPVLHF,TGTGCCAGCAGCTTGATCGCCGGACCGCCCGTCCTCCACTTT
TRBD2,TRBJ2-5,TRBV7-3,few,CASSFVREGGETQYF,TGTGCCAGCAGTTTCGTCCGGGAGGGCGGAGAGACCCAGTACTTC
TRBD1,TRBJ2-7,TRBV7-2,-,CASSLVDRGSYEQYF,TGTGCCAGCAGCTTGGTCGACAGGGGCTCCTACGAGCAGTACTTC
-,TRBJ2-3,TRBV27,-,CASSLYSRVADTQYF,TGTGCCAGCAGTTTGTACAGCCGGGTTGCAGATACGCAGTATTTT
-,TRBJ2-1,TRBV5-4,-,CASSDGAGYEQFF,TGTGCCAGCAGCGATGGTGCCGGCTATGAGCAGTTCTTC
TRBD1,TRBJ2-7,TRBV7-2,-,CASTRTGASEQYF,TGTGCCAGCACCAGAACAGGGGCAAGCGAGCAGTACTTC
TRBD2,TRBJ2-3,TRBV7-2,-,CASSLVGGGADTQYF,TGTGCCAGCAGCTTAGTGGGCGGGGGGGCAGATACGCAGTATTTT
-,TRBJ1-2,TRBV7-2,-,CASTTTGGALYGYTF,TGTGCCAGCACCACAACCGGGGGCGCCCTCTATGGCTACACCTTC
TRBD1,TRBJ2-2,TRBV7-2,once,CASSRPGTGSGELFF,TGTGCCAGCAGCCGTCCCGGGACAGGGAGCGGGGAGCTGTTTTTT
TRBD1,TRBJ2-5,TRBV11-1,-,CASSWDRVKETQYF,TGTGCCAGCAGCTGGGACAGGGTCAAAGAGACCCAGTACTTC
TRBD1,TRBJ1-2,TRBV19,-,CASSIAGAGGVDGYTF,TGTGCCAGTAGTATAGCCGGTGCAGGGGGCGTAGACGGCTACACCTTC
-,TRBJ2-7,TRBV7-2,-,CASSKRTAFSYEQYF,TGTGCCAGCAGCAAACGGACAGCTTTCTCCTACGAGCAGTACTTC
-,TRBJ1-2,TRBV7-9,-,CASGGKKLNYGYTF,TGTGCCAGCGGAGGCAAGAAACTTAACTATGGCTACACCTTC
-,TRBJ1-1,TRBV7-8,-,CASSLNQIHTEAFF,TGTGCCAGCAGCTTAAATCAGATACACACTGAAGCTTTCTTT
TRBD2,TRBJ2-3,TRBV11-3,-,CASSLSGSTDTQYF,TGTGCCAGCAGCCTTAGCGGGAGCACAGATACGCAGTATTTT
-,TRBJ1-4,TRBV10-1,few,CASLGACPCTNEKLFF,TGCGCCAGCCTGGGGGCCTGCCCTTGTACTAATGAAAAACTGTTTTTT
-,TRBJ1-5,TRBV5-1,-,CASSLGRDQPQHF,TGCGCCAGCAGCTTGGGGAGGGATCAGCCCCAGCATTTT
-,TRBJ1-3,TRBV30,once,CAWCRISGNTIYF,TGTGCCTGGTGCAGGATCTCTGGAAACACCATATATTTT
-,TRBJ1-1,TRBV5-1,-,CASSLGVRNTEAFF,TGCGCCAGCAGCTTGGGAGTACGGAACACTGAAGCTTTCTTT
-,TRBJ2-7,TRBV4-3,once,CASSQDLVPYEQYF,TGCGCCAGCAGCCAAGATTTAGTTCCCTACGAGCAGTACTTC
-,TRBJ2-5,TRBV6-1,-,CASAQVKETQYF,TGTGCCAGCGCTCAGGTGAAAGAGACCCAGTACTTC
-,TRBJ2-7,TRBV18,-,CASSPGTYEQYF,TGTGCCAGCTCACCAGGGACCTACGAGCAGTACTTC
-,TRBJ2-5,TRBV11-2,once,CASSWDFQETQYF,TGTGCCAGCAGCTGGGACTTCCAAGAGACCCAGTACTTC
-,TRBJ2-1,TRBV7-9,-,CASARSFSYNEQFF,TGTGCCAGTGCCAGGTCCTTCTCCTACAATGAGCAGTTCTTC
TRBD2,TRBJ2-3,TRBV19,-,CASSKAGGHTDTQYF,TGTGCCAGTAGTAAGGCGGGAGGGCACACAGATACGCAGTATTTT
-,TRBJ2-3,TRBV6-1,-,CASSEQGTDTQYF,TGTGCCAGCAGTGAACAGGGTACAGATACGCAGTATTTT
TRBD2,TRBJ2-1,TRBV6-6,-,CASRLTSPNEQFF,TGTGCCAGCAGACTGACTAGCCCCAATGAGCAGTTCTTC
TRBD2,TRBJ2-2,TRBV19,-,CASSLGLYNTGELFF,TGTGCCAGTAGTTTGGGACTATACAACACCGGGGAGCTGTTTTTT
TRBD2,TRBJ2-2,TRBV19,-,CASTISGRNTGELFF,TGTGCCAGTACCATTAGCGGGAGGAACACCGGGGAGCTGTTTTTT